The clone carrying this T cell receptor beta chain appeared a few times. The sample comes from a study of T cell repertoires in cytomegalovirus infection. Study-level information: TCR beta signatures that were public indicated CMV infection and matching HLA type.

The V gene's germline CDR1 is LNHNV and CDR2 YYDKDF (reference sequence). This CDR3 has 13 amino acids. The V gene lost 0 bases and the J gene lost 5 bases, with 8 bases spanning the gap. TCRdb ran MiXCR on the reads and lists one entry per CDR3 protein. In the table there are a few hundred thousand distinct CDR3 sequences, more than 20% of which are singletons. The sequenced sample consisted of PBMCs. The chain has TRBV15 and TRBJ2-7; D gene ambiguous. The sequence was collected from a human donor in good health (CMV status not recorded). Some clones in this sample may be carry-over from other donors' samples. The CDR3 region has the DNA TGTGCCACCAGCAGAGACGAGGTCCACGAGCAGTACTTC. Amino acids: CATSRDEVHEQYF.